These 22 T cell receptor beta chains share one sample of origin, sequenced in a study of T cells after yellow fever vaccination. One entry per CDR3 protein results from TCRdb running MiXCR on the 5' RACE reads. The sample records under 600,000 distinct CDR3 sequences, 21% being singletons. The material sequenced was PBMCs, taken 21 days after the first yellow fever vaccination. The receptors shown here come from a man younger than 35 who received the YFV17D yellow fever vaccine.

The CDR3 loop reads CAIGGGPGTGGQNEQFF. The CDR3 bases are TGTGCCATCGGGGGGGGGCCCGGGACAGGGGGCCAGAATGAGCAGTTCTTC. V usage is TRBV10-3 and J usage is TRBJ2-1; 12 nucleotides line up with TRBD1. V shed 8 bases and J 7 bases; nucleotides not matched to a gene: 15. Germline CDR1 and CDR2: ENHRY and SYGVKD. CDR3 length equals 17 residues.

The table lists this clonotype with a few counts. The chain combines TRBV29-1 with TRBJ2-4; 7 positions agree with TRBD1. Per germline, CDR1 SQVTM and CDR2 ANQGSEA. The CDR3 loop spans 11 amino acids. The V and J ends lost 1 base and 11 bases, in that order; junction bases with no gene match: 2. This CDR3 is CSVEGGTVQYF. The CDR3 DNA reads as TGCAGCGTTGAAGGGGGGACAGTTCAGTACTTC.

This rearrangement joins TRBV6-1 to TRBJ2-7; the match to TRBD1 covers 7 bases. Trimming cost V 3 bases and J 5 bases; bases outside gene matches: 4. The CDR3 loop spans 13 amino acids. Germline CDR1 is MNHNS and CDR2 is SASEGT. The CDR3 loop reads CASSDRGSDEQYV. DNA of the CDR3: TGTGCCAGCAGTGACAGGGGGTCGGACGAGCAGTACGTC.

This rearrangement joins TRBV20-1 to TRBJ2-1, with D tentatively TRBD1 or TRBD2 (6 bases each). V was shortened by 0 bases and J by 1 base, with 13 bases between the two germline ends. The CDR3 spans 16 residues. Germline values: CDR1 DFQATT, CDR2 SNEGSKA (reference sequence). CDR3 residues: CSARDRRRGSYNEQFF. The CDR3 nucleotides read TGCAGTGCTAGAGATAGAAGGAGGGGGTCCTACAATGAGCAGTTCTTC.

The rearrangement uses TRBV7-3 and TRBJ2-5; D unclear. The CDR3 contains 15 residues. The germline V gene has CDR1 SGHTA and CDR2 FQGTGA. Trimming took 5 bases from V and 5 from J, leaving 18 bases between them. The CDR3 DNA is TGTGCCAGCAGCCAAGCCCTTGGGGATAAGGAGACCCAGTACTTC. It codes for CASSQALGDKETQYF.

Only a few counts were recorded for this clonotype. The genes are TRBV12-3 or TRBV12-4 and TRBJ1-3; a weak D match, TRBD1 (5 bases). The V gene lost 5 bases and the J gene lost 0 bases, with 14 bases spanning the gap. The CDR3 runs 16 residues. CDR3 in DNA: TGTGCCAGCAGTACCCCACAGGACTACTCTGGAAACACCATATATTTT. Translating it yields CASSTPQDYSGNTIYF.

The sample holds a few counts of this clonotype. The V gene is TRBV7-8, the J gene TRBJ1-1, with D perhaps TRBD1 (6 bases). CDR1 is SGHVS and CDR2 is FQNEAQ in the germline V gene. V dropped 8 bases and J dropped 3 bases, with 16 bases sitting between them. The CDR3 is 14 residues long. CDR3 residues: CASGRGPWDTEAFF. DNA of the CDR3: TGTGCCAGCGGACGGGGGCCTTGGGACACTGAAGCTTTCTTT.

The CDR3 coding sequence is TGTGCCACCAGCAGAGATCTTGTGACAGGAGCGGCCGGGGAGCTGTTTTTT. The encoded protein is CATSRDLVTGAAGELFF. This chain uses TRBV15 with TRBJ2-2, with a tentative D call TRBD1 (6 bases). CDR1 LNHNV and CDR2 YYDKDF come from the germline V gene (reference sequence). The CDR3 loop spans 17 amino acids. Trimming shortened V by 0 bases and J by 6 bases, and 17 bases separated the two germline ends.

This clonotype came up a few times. J is TRBJ2-5 and V is TRBV20-1; TRBD1 or TRBD2 may be the D gene (6 bases each). The CDR3 has 16 amino acids. The ends were cut back, 0 bases at V and 2 bases at J, with 16 bases in the middle. Per the germline V gene, CDR1 is DFQATT and CDR2 is SNEGSKA (reference sequence). The CDR3 reads CSARDTPGGRQETQYF. Written as DNA, the CDR3 is TGCAGTGCTAGAGATACCCCCGGGGGCCGTCAAGAGACCCAGTACTTC.

The rearrangement joins TRBV6-5 to TRBJ2-3, with unresolved D. The V and J ends lost 2 bases and 2 bases respectively, with 11 bases between them. This CDR3 has 15 amino acids. Looked up from germline, CDR1 is MNHEY and CDR2 is SVGAGI. This CDR3 is CASSYGYSYTDTQYF. Written as DNA, the CDR3 is TGTGCCAGCAGTTACGGATACAGTTACACAGATACGCAGTATTTT.

The chain has TRBV5-1 and TRBJ1-4; D remains ambiguous. Trimming removed 3 bases at V and 4 bases at J, with 16 bases between. This CDR3 spans 16 amino acids. The germline gives CDR1 SGHRS, CDR2 YFSETQ. The CDR3 DNA sequence: TGCGCCAGCAGCTCCCGACAAGGAGGAGGTAATGAAAAACTGTTTTTT. This encodes CASSSRQGGGNEKLFF.

The V call is TRBV3-1, the J call TRBJ2-2; unclear D gene. The V end lost 0 bases, the J end lost 4 bases, and 12 bases lay between the germline ends. The CDR3 length is 16 residues. The V gene's germline CDR1 is LGHDT and CDR2 YNNKEL (reference sequence). CDR3 coding DNA: TGTGCCAGCAGCCAAGACCCTAGTAAAGGCACCGGGGAGCTGTTTTTT. It specifies CASSQDPSKGTGELFF. Drawing the rest from reference TRBV3-1 and TRBJ2-2, the complete variable domain is DTAVSQTPKYLVTQMGNDKSIKCEQNLGHDTMYWYKQDSKKFLKIMFSYNNKELIINETVPNRFSPKSPDKAHLNLHINSLELGDSAVYFCASSQDPSKGTGELFFGEGSRLTVL.

The V and J genes are TRBV7-6 and TRBJ2-1; 10 bases align to TRBD2. J was trimmed by 8 bases and V by 4 bases; bases with no gene match: 14. The germline gives CDR1 SGHVS, CDR2 FNYEAQ. The CDR3 totals 17 residues. The CDR3 nucleotides are TGTGCCAGCAGCTCCAGACTAGCGGGCCTTTATGTGGATGAGCAGTTCTTC. It encodes CASSSRLAGLYVDEQFF.

V and J are TRBV5-1 and TRBJ2-1; D uncertain. V was pared by 4 bases and J by 8 bases, with 19 bases between. The CDR3 length is 15 residues. Germline CDR1 and CDR2: SGHRS and YFSETQ. CDR3 bases: TGCGCCAGCAGCCCTCATGGGCTTCGTGGAGATGAGCAGTTCTTC. This codes for CASSPHGLRGDEQFF.

This clonotype has just a few counts. J is TRBJ1-4 and V is TRBV5-4, with TRBD1 as a possible D gene (6 bases). From germline, CDR1 is SGHNT and CDR2 YYREEE (reference sequence). This CDR3 is 14 amino acids long. The V end lost 3 bases, the J end lost 8 bases, and 14 bases lay between the germline ends. CDR3 amino acids: CASSSQGVREKLFF. Here the CDR3 DNA reads TGTGCCAGCAGCTCACAGGGTGTGAGGGAAAAACTGTTTTTT.

The chain uses TRBV5-1 and TRBJ2-4; 7 bases line up with TRBD1. The germline CDR1 and CDR2 sequences are SGHRS and YFSETQ. The length of the CDR3 is 14 residues. The J segment lost 5 bases and the V segment lost 4 bases, leaving 6 bases of the junction unmatched. CDR3 coding DNA: TGCGCCAGCAGCCCCTCGACAGGGCAAAACATTCAGTACTTC. It specifies CASSPSTGQNIQYF.

The table lists this clonotype with a few counts. The J gene is TRBJ1-2, the V gene TRBV6-5; tentative D call: TRBD1 (5 bases). The germline gives CDR1 MNHEY, CDR2 SVGAGI. CDR3 length: 17 residues. Trimming took off 2 bases at V and 0 bases at J, with 16 bases between the two ends. The chain's CDR3 is CASSYADSRGANYGYTF. The CDR3 DNA follows: TGTGCCAGCAGTTACGCCGATTCCCGAGGGGCTAACTATGGCTACACCTTC.

This chain links TRBV18 with TRBJ2-3, with 8 nucleotides matching TRBD1. The CDR3 contains 16 residues. The trim removed 6 bases at V and 1 base at J, leaving 9 bases unmatched. Germline CDR1 KGHSH, CDR2 LQKENI. In nucleotides, the CDR3 is TGTGCCAGCTCGCGCTACAGGGGGGACGGCACAGATACGCAGTATTTT. Translation gives CASSRYRGDGTDTQYF.

This sequence joins TRBV6-2 or TRBV6-3 and TRBJ2-7; D uncertain. The CDR3 sequence is 12 residues long. The V and J ends lost 6 bases and 3 bases respectively, with 9 bases between them. Germline V gives CDR1 MNHEY, CDR2 SVGEGT. DNA of the CDR3: TGTGCCAGCAGCCCGCCCCACTACGAGCAGTACGTC. It codes for CASSPPHYEQYV.

The V gene is TRBV11-2, the J gene TRBJ2-7, with a possible D match to TRBD1 (6 bases). CDR3 length: 16 amino acids. The germline CDR1 and CDR2 sequences are SGHAT and FQNNGV. V shed 1 base and J shed 7 bases, with 20 bases lying between them. In DNA, the CDR3 is TGTGCCAGCAGCTTAGGACACGGACAGTTGTCTCGAGAGCAGTACGTC. This encodes CASSLGHGQLSREQYV.

This clonotype was picked up a small number of times. The J gene is TRBJ1-6, the V gene TRBV3-1; perhaps TRBD1 as D (6 bases). With 1 base removed from V and 8 bases from J, the gap between germline ends came to 9 bases. Germline-derived CDR1 and CDR2 are LGHDT and YNNKEL (reference sequence). The CDR3 runs to 14 residues. The CDR3 nucleotides are TGTGCCAGCAGCCAAGGGGGGCAGGATTCACCCCTCCACTTT. This encodes CASSQGGQDSPLHF.

This chain connects TRBV11-1 to TRBJ1-6; 9 nucleotides align to TRBD1. The CDR3 is made up of 16 amino acids. J lost 7 bases, V lost 5 bases, and 9 bases had no gene match. Looked up from germline, CDR1 is SGHAT and CDR2 is FQDESV (reference sequence). The CDR3, as DNA: TGTGCCAGCAGCCCCTCCGGGACAGGGACGAATTCACCCCTCCACTTT. Residues: CASSPSGTGTNSPLHF.